This is a list of T cell receptor beta chains from one sample in a study of blood T cell repertoires in COVID-19. Data came from immunoSEQ multiplex PCR; TCRdb stores just in-frame clones and leaves some out. The sample holds approximately 54,000 clones, roughly 76% seen once. Material: peripheral blood. The receptor set was obtained from an older woman with acute or convalescent COVID-19. The CDR3 runs from the conserved cysteine through the conserved F or W. The D gene is left open where the match is weak. The size field is filled for only some rows; it gives once, few, many or a size class.

TRBJ2-5	TRBD1	NA	16	TRBV24-1	CATSDRQGSVGETQYF	TGTGCCACCAGTGACCGACAGGGGTCGGTAGGAGAGACCCAGTACTTC
TRBJ2-7	TRBD1	NA	15	TRBV5-1	CASKSSGTGRYEQYF	TGCGCCAGCAAATCCTCCGGGACAGGACGATACGAGCAGTACTTC
TRBJ2-5	NA	once	16	TRBV18	CASSLGTLGAAETQYF	TGTGCCAGCTCGCTGGGGACTTTAGGGGCGGCGGAGACCCAGTACTTC
TRBJ1-3	NA	NA	15	TRBV10-2	CASSEVGATGNTIYF	TGCGCCAGCAGTGAAGTGGGGGCTACTGGAAACACCATATATTTT
TRBJ1-5	NA	NA	13	TRBV2	CASSGQGNQPQHF	TGTGCCAGCAGTGGGCAGGGCAATCAGCCCCAGCATTTT
TRBJ2-5	TRBD2	NA	14	TRBV7-9	CASSRRAGGETQYF	TGTGCCAGCAGCCGGAGGGCCGGGGGGGAGACCCAGTACTTC
TRBJ1-4	TRBD1	once	15	TRBV9	CASSVGDRGSEKLFF	TGTGCCAGCAGCGTGGGGGACAGGGGAAGCGAAAAACTGTTTTTT
TRBJ1-1	NA	NA	11	TRBV25-1	CASSAGPEAFF	TGTGCCAGCAGTGCAGGGCCCGAAGCTTTCTTT
TRBJ1-1	NA	NA	13	TRBV9	CASSVNRNTEAFF	TGTGCCAGCAGCGTAAATCGTAACACTGAAGCTTTCTTT
TRBJ2-3	TRBD1	NA	15	TRBV6-5	CASRSPGQALYTQYF	TGTGCCAGCAGGTCACCGGGACAGGCCCTATATACGCAGTATTTT
TRBJ2-1	NA	NA	15	TRBV2	CASSAQGISNNEQFF	TGTGCCAGCAGTGCCCAGGGGATCTCAAACAATGAGCAGTTCTTC
TRBJ1-1	NA	NA	15	TRBV6-5	CASSLGGGMNTEAFF	TGTGCCAGCAGTTTGGGGGGGGGAATGAACACTGAAGCTTTCTTT
TRBJ1-5	TRBD1	NA	15	TRBV19	CASSTTGAYNQPQHF	TGTGCCAGTAGCACAACAGGGGCCTACAATCAGCCCCAGCATTTT